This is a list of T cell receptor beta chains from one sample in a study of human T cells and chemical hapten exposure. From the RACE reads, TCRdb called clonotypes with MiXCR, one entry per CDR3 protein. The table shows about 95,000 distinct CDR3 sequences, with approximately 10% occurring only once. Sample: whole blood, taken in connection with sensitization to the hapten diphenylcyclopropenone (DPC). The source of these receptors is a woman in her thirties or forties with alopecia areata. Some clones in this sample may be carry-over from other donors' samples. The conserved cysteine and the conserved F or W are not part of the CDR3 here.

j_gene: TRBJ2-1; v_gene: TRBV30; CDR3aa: AWRREASPTTSYNEQF
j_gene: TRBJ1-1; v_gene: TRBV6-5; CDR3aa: ASNKGGTEAF
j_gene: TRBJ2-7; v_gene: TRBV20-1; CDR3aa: SVIAGGLTYEQY
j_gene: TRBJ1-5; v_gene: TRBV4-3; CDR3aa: ASSQDRRQGSNQPQH
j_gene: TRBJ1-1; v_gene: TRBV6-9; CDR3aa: ASRRGQGRRNTEAF
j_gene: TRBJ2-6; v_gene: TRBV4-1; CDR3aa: ASSLGPAAGANVLT
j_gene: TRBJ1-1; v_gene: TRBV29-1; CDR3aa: SVAQGGTEAF
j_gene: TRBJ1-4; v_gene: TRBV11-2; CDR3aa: ASSLSSSNEKLF
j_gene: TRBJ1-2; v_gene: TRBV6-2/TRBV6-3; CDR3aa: ASSYSAGHYGYT
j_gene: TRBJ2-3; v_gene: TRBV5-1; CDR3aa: ASIDRGHSRSDTQY
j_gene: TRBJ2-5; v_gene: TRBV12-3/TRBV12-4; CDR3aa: ASSFTPSTSGGQETQY
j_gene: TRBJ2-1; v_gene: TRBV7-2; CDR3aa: ASSLGRTSGYNEQF
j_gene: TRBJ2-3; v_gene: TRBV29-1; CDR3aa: SVDSSSTDTQY
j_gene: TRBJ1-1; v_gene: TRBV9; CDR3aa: ASSTGGGTEAF
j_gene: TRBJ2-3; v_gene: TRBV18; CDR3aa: ASSARGADTQY
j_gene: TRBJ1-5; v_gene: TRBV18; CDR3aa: ASSPGQGINQPQH
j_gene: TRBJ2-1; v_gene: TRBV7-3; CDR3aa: ASSLMAGEYNEQF
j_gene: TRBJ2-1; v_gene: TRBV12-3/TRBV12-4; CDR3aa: ASSLPGTSTHEQF
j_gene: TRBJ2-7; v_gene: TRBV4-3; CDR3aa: ASSQDHGREVYEQY
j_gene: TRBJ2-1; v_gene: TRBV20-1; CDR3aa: SARALAGRDNEQF
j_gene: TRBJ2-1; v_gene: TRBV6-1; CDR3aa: ASTVPSATSYNEQF
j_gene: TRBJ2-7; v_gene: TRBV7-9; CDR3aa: ASSSGGTVSSYEQY
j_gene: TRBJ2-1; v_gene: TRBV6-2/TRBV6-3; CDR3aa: ASSYGGAPGDNEQF
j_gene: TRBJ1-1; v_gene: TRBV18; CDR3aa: ASSQNSGGPTEAF
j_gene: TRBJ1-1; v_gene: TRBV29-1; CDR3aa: SVEEGPNTEAF
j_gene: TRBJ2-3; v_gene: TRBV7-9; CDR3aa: ASSSPGLAGGQPDTQY
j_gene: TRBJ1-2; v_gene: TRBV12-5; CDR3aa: ASAQDGLRHGYT
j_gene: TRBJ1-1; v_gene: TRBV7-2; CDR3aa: ASSLGQGAAEAF
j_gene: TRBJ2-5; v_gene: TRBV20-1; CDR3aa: SASALGLAGAETQY
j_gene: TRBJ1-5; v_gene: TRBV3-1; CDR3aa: ASSQGTGPRNQPQH
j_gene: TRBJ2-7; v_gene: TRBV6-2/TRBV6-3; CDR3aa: ASSYNWRSYEQY
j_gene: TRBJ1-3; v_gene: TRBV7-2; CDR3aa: ASSPTGRWLNTIY
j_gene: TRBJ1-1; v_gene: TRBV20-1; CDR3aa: SARDRRGNSEAF
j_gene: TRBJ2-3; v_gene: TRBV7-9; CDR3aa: ASSLARHGVNTDTQY
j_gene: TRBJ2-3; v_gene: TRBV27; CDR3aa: ASVPTGGTDTQY
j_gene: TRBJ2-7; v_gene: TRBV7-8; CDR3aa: ASSPEGTTKQY
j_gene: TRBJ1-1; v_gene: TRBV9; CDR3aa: ASSVEGVGEAF
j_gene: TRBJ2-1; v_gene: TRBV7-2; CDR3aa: ASSTGTSGGEQF
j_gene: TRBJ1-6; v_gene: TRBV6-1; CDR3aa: ASSEGTGGNSPLH
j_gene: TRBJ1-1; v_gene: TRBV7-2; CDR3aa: ASSIGLPNTEAF
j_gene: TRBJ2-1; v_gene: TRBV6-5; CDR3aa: ASSYDTSSYNEQF
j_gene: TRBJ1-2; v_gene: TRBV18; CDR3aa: ASSPPIMAGKLLT
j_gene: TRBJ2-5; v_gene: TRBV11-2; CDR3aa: ASSPYAGAFQETQY
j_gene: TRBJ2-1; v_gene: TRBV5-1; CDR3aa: ASSLELAGGNEQF
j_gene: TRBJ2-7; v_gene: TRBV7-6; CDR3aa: ASSSSGGPYEQY
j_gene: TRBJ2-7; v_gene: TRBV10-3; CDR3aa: AISESARVRKQY
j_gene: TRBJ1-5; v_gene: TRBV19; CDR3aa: ASSIYSSNQPQH
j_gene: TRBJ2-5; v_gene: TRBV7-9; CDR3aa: ASSSGGRETQY
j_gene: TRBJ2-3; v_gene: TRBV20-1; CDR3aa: SARDVGGGHLV
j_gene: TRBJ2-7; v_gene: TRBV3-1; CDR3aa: ASSGTPPVYEQY
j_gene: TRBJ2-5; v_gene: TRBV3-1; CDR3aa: ASSQGGLAGAGETQY
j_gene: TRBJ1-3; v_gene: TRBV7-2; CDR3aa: ASSLGGPSGVRASGNTIY
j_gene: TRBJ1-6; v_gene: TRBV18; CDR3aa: ASSPGQSFNSPLH
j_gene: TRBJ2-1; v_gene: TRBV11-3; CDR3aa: ASSLVGGRSNEQF
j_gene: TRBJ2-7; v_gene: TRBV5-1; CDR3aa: ASNPWGVDYEQY